This TCR beta chain derives from a study of Ad26.COV2.S vaccination and SARS-CoV-2 variants. Study-level background: Ad26.COV2.S arm of COV1001 included the donor. General observations from the study: Vaccine and placebo recipients had comparable breadth of non-spike TCRs.

The treatment is: over 15 received Ad26.COV2.S at low or high dose, single or two shots; 5 received placebo; per-sample allocation not given. Sampling took place 63 days after the first vaccine or placebo injection. Points on this clone: Its antigen is not identified.

Only in-frame clones appear in the TCRdb table, and some are missing; sequencing was by immunoSEQ multiplex PCR. The sample lists about 450,000 clones, roughly nine tenths seen once, with 2.5% in the top ten. CDR3 length equals 14 residues. Between the trimmed V and J ends, which lost 2 bases and 8 bases, there was a span of 14 bases. CDR1 and CDR2 from the germline V gene are MNHEY and SMNVEV (reference sequence). Material: peripheral blood, obtained in a trial of Ad26.COV2.S vaccine versus placebo. The chain has TRBV27 and TRBJ2-3; D is perhaps TRBD2 (5 bases). The TCR sequence derives from a person aged 18-60 years who received the Ad26.COV2.S COVID-19 vaccine or a placebo. The CDR3 here is CASSLIDRGGTQYF. The CDR3 DNA reads as TGTGCCAGCAGTTTAATTGACCGGGGTGGTACGCAGTATTTT.